The present TCR beta chain was sequenced within a study of blood T cell repertoires in COVID-19. Background on the study: Italy, Spain and the United States were the sources of the convalescent and acute COVID-19 samples.

The V end lost 4 bases, the J end lost 0 bases, and 6 bases lay between the germline ends. From germline, CDR1 is MNHEY and CDR2 SMNVEV (reference sequence). This CDR3 is built from 13 residues. Details on this clone: With a much larger clone just one base away, this may be a read error.

Clones were sequenced by immunoSEQ multiplex PCR, and TCRdb holds only the in-frame ones, with some missing. The sample carries about 210,000 clones, 75% to 85% recorded once. The origin of this receptor is a human donor in a cohort sampled during active COVID-19. Sequencing input: peripheral blood. The chain joins TRBV27 to TRBJ1-1, with a tentative D call TRBD1 (6 bases). Here the CDR3 reads CASSYRVNTEAFF. The CDR3 DNA reads TGTGCCAGCAGTTACAGGGTGAACACTGAAGCTTTCTTT.